This is a list of T cell receptor beta chains from one sample in a study of T cell repertoires in cytomegalovirus infection. These TCRs' antigens remain unknown. Each CDR3 protein gets one entry after TCRdb re-called the reads with MiXCR. The sample carries about 830,000 distinct CDR3 sequences, less than 35% recorded once. Sequencing was performed on cultured CD8+ T cells from PBMCs, taken from culture after CMV antigen stimulation. The receptor source for this set is a human donor in good health (CMV status not recorded). Some clones in this sample may be carry-over from other donors' samples. Each CDR3 is given with its conserved first and last residue. A D gene is named only where the DNA matches it firmly. Clone size appears in some rows only: once, few, many, or a class for an expanded clone.

J gene: TRBJ2-1
D gene: .
V gene: TRBV7-9
clone size: .
CDR3 DNA: TGTGCCAGCAGCCCATACGGGGGCTCTGTGGATGAGCAGTTCTTC
CDR3 protein: CASSPYGGSVDEQFF

J gene: TRBJ2-2
D gene: .
V gene: TRBV12-5
clone size: .
CDR3 DNA: TGTGCTAGTGGTCCAGGCCCGAAGCTCTACACCGGGGAGCTGTTTTTT
CDR3 protein: CASGPGPKLYTGELFF

J gene: TRBJ1-2
D gene: .
V gene: TRBV7-9
clone size: few
CDR3 DNA: TGTGCCAGCTACGGGGCGGGAAACTATGGCTACACCTTC
CDR3 protein: CASYGAGNYGYTF

J gene: TRBJ1-1
D gene: .
V gene: TRBV10-3
clone size: .
CDR3 DNA: TGTGCCACTCAGGAGTCGGAGATTAGGGACACTGAAGCTTTCTTT
CDR3 protein: CATQESEIRDTEAFF

J gene: TRBJ1-1
D gene: .
V gene: TRBV14
clone size: .
CDR3 DNA: TGTGCCAGCAGTCAGGCCCCCGGGTGGACTGAAGCTTTCTTT
CDR3 protein: CASSQAPGWTEAFF

J gene: TRBJ1-6
D gene: .
V gene: TRBV5-4
clone size: .
CDR3 DNA: TGTGCCACGGCAGACCTGAATTCACCCCTCCACTTT
CDR3 protein: CATADLNSPLHF

J gene: TRBJ1-2
D gene: TRBD1
V gene: TRBV28
clone size: few
CDR3 DNA: TGTGCCAGCAGTTGGGACAGGGGAGGCTACACCTTC
CDR3 protein: CASSWDRGGYTF

J gene: TRBJ1-1
D gene: .
V gene: TRBV7-3
clone size: .
CDR3 DNA: TGTGCCAGCAGCTCTCTTAAGATTGAAGCTTTCTTT
CDR3 protein: CASSSLKIEAFF

J gene: TRBJ1-6
D gene: .
V gene: TRBV19
clone size: .
CDR3 DNA: TGTGCCAGTAGTACCGACAGGCGGAACTCCTATAATTCACCCCTCCACTTT
CDR3 protein: CASSTDRRNSYNSPLHF

J gene: TRBJ2-7
D gene: .
V gene: TRBV6-1
clone size: .
CDR3 DNA: TGTGCCAGCATTTCGACAGCCTACGAGCAGTACTTC
CDR3 protein: CASISTAYEQYF

J gene: TRBJ2-3
D gene: .
V gene: TRBV27
clone size: .
CDR3 DNA: TGTGCCAGCAGTACCCACGGGGGCACAGATACGCAGTATTTT
CDR3 protein: CASSTHGGTDTQYF

J gene: TRBJ1-2
D gene: TRBD1
V gene: TRBV6-5
clone size: .
CDR3 DNA: TGTGCCAGCAGTTACGGCCAGGGGGGGGTCTACTATGGCTACACCTTC
CDR3 protein: CASSYGQGGVYYGYTF

J gene: TRBJ1-6
D gene: .
V gene: TRBV4-3
clone size: .
CDR3 DNA: TGCGCCAGCAGCTCCCACCGCCGATATAATTCACCCCTCCACTTT
CDR3 protein: CASSSHRRYNSPLHF

J gene: TRBJ1-2
D gene: .
V gene: TRBV24-1
clone size: few
CDR3 DNA: TGTGCCACCAGAAACAGTGGGATGGATGGCTACACCTTC
CDR3 protein: CATRNSGMDGYTF

J gene: TRBJ2-5
D gene: .
V gene: TRBV29-1
clone size: .
CDR3 DNA: TGCAGCGTTGAATCCTACTTGGGAGGCCAAGAGACCCAGTACTTC
CDR3 protein: CSVESYLGGQETQYF

J gene: TRBJ1-5
D gene: .
V gene: TRBV3-1
clone size: .
CDR3 DNA: TGTGCCAGCAGCCAAGACTTGAGGGGTCAGCCCCAGCATTTT
CDR3 protein: CASSQDLRGQPQHF

J gene: TRBJ2-5
D gene: TRBD1
V gene: TRBV7-9
clone size: .
CDR3 DNA: TGTGCCAGCAGCTCTCTGGACAGGGGGCTGGTAGAGACCCAGTACTTC
CDR3 protein: CASSSLDRGLVETQYF

J gene: TRBJ2-1
D gene: .
V gene: TRBV7-3
clone size: many
CDR3 DNA: TGTGCCAGCAGTTTTGGGGGAGACAATGAGCAGTTCTTC
CDR3 protein: CASSFGGDNEQFF

J gene: TRBJ2-1
D gene: TRBD1
V gene: TRBV7-6
clone size: many
CDR3 DNA: TGTGCCAGCAGCTCAACGGGACAGGGGTTCTACAATGAGCAGTTCTTC
CDR3 protein: CASSSTGQGFYNEQFF

J gene: TRBJ1-1
D gene: .
V gene: TRBV14
clone size: few
CDR3 DNA: TGTGCCAGCAGCCCCTCGGGACCCTACACTGAAGCTTTCTTT
CDR3 protein: CASSPSGPYTEAFF

J gene: TRBJ2-1
D gene: .
V gene: TRBV28
clone size: once
CDR3 DNA: TGTGCCACGAGTTCTGGAGCCTACAATGAGCAGTTCTTC
CDR3 protein: CATSSGAYNEQFF

J gene: TRBJ2-5
D gene: .
V gene: TRBV10-3
clone size: many
CDR3 DNA: TGTGCCATCAGCGAAAAAGGGCAGGGGGGAGAGACCCAGTACTTC
CDR3 protein: CAISEKGQGGETQYF

J gene: TRBJ2-3
D gene: TRBD2
V gene: TRBV12-5
clone size: .
CDR3 DNA: TGTGCTAGTGGTTTGTTTAGCGGGGGCCCCACAGATACGCAGTATTTT
CDR3 protein: CASGLFSGGPTDTQYF

J gene: TRBJ2-2
D gene: TRBD1
V gene: TRBV7-9
clone size: .
CDR3 DNA: TGTGCCAGCACCGAGACAGGGATCGGGGAGCTGTTTTTT
CDR3 protein: CASTETGIGELFF

J gene: TRBJ2-1
D gene: .
V gene: TRBV19
clone size: .
CDR3 DNA: TGTGCCAGTAGTATGGGCAGGGTAAATGAGCAGTTCTTC
CDR3 protein: CASSMGRVNEQFF

J gene: TRBJ2-3
D gene: TRBD1
V gene: TRBV27
clone size: .
CDR3 DNA: TGTGCCAGCAGTACCTACTCCGGGACAGGGGCGGGTACGCAGTATTTT
CDR3 protein: CASSTYSGTGAGTQYF

J gene: TRBJ1-1
D gene: TRBD1
V gene: TRBV6-1
clone size: many
CDR3 DNA: TGTGCCAGCAGTGAACAGGGGGCTTGGAACACTGAAGCTTTCTTT
CDR3 protein: CASSEQGAWNTEAFF

J gene: TRBJ2-2
D gene: .
V gene: TRBV7-6
clone size: many
CDR3 DNA: TGTGCCAGCCTGGGCCCCGGGACTTCGAACACCGGGGAGCTGTTTTTT
CDR3 protein: CASLGPGTSNTGELFF

J gene: TRBJ2-2
D gene: .
V gene: TRBV6-1
clone size: .
CDR3 DNA: TGTGCCAGCAACTCTGGGCAGGGGAGGTACACCGGGGAGCTGTTTTTT
CDR3 protein: CASNSGQGRYTGELFF

J gene: TRBJ1-2
D gene: .
V gene: TRBV7-2
clone size: .
CDR3 DNA: TGTGCCAGCAGCTTAGCGCCGATCAGCAACTATGGCTACACCTTC
CDR3 protein: CASSLAPISNYGYTF

J gene: TRBJ1-1
D gene: .
V gene: TRBV6-5
clone size: many
CDR3 DNA: TGTGCCAGCAGTTACTCGGAGAACACTGAAGCTTTCTTT
CDR3 protein: CASSYSENTEAFF

J gene: TRBJ1-1
D gene: .
V gene: TRBV29-1
clone size: .
CDR3 DNA: TGCAGCGTTGAAGCCCCGTTTGAGGGATCTGAAGCTTTCTTT
CDR3 protein: CSVEAPFEGSEAFF

J gene: TRBJ2-3
D gene: TRBD2
V gene: TRBV7-2
clone size: .
CDR3 DNA: TGTGCCAGCAGCTTAAGACTAGCGGGGGGAAGAGATACGCAGTATTTT
CDR3 protein: CASSLRLAGGRDTQYF

J gene: TRBJ2-3
D gene: .
V gene: TRBV6-5
clone size: .
CDR3 DNA: TGTGCCAGCAGTTACTCGAAAGGCAGGGTATCAGATACGCAGTATTTT
CDR3 protein: CASSYSKGRVSDTQYF

J gene: TRBJ1-1
D gene: .
V gene: TRBV10-3
clone size: few
CDR3 DNA: TGTGCCATCAGTAATCCGGGGGGATGGACTGAAGCTTTCTTT
CDR3 protein: CAISNPGGWTEAFF

J gene: TRBJ2-1
D gene: .
V gene: TRBV7-2
clone size: many
CDR3 DNA: TGTGCCAGCACCGTGGGAGCGCCCGATGAGCAGTTCTTC
CDR3 protein: CASTVGAPDEQFF

J gene: TRBJ1-5
D gene: TRBD1
V gene: TRBV6-1
clone size: .
CDR3 DNA: TGTGCCAGCATTGGACCGGGACAGGTAGACAGCAATCAGCCCCAGCATTTT
CDR3 protein: CASIGPGQVDSNQPQHF

J gene: TRBJ2-3
D gene: .
V gene: TRBV18
clone size: few
CDR3 DNA: TGTGCCAGCTCACCACAGTCAGGGGCGTCCACAGATACGCAGTATTTT
CDR3 protein: CASSPQSGASTDTQYF

J gene: TRBJ2-5
D gene: .
V gene: TRBV6-1
clone size: .
CDR3 DNA: TGTGCCAGCAGCACGGGCCCCTTGGGCCAAGAGACCCAGTACTTC
CDR3 protein: CASSTGPLGQETQYF

J gene: TRBJ2-1
D gene: .
V gene: TRBV7-8
clone size: few
CDR3 DNA: TGTGCCAGCAGCCGAAAGTTGACAGTGGCCTCCTACAATGAGCAGTTCTTC
CDR3 protein: CASSRKLTVASYNEQFF

J gene: TRBJ1-2
D gene: .
V gene: TRBV10-1
clone size: .
CDR3 DNA: TGCGCCAGCAGTGACAGGCCTAACTATGGCTACACCTTC
CDR3 protein: CASSDRPNYGYTF

J gene: TRBJ1-6
D gene: .
V gene: TRBV7-9
clone size: .
CDR3 DNA: TGTGCCAGCAGCCGCCGGGACAATCCACCCCTCCACTTT
CDR3 protein: CASSRRDNPPLHF

J gene: TRBJ2-7
D gene: TRBD1
V gene: TRBV7-9
clone size: few
CDR3 DNA: TGTGCCAGCAGCCCTTCAGCAGGGGGTGAACCCTACGAGCAGTACTTC
CDR3 protein: CASSPSAGGEPYEQYF

J gene: TRBJ1-3
D gene: .
V gene: TRBV3-1
clone size: few
CDR3 DNA: TGTGCCAGCAGCGGGCCGGGAAACACCATATATTTT
CDR3 protein: CASSGPGNTIYF

J gene: TRBJ2-7
D gene: .
V gene: TRBV4-1
clone size: few
CDR3 DNA: TGCGCCAGCAGCCCTGACACATATTCCTACGAGCAGTACTTC
CDR3 protein: CASSPDTYSYEQYF

J gene: TRBJ2-5
D gene: TRBD1
V gene: TRBV12-3/TRBV12-4
clone size: few
CDR3 DNA: TGTGCCAGCAGTTTTGCCAGGGGGCAGCAAGAGACCCAGTACTTC
CDR3 protein: CASSFARGQQETQYF

J gene: TRBJ2-5
D gene: .
V gene: TRBV7-9
clone size: few
CDR3 DNA: TGTGCCAGCTATCGGTTAAACCAAGAGACCCAGTACTTC
CDR3 protein: CASYRLNQETQYF

J gene: TRBJ2-3
D gene: .
V gene: TRBV5-4
clone size: .
CDR3 DNA: TGTGCCAGCAGCTCCCGGCGAGCCCTAGATACGCAGTATTTT
CDR3 protein: CASSSRRALDTQYF

J gene: TRBJ1-6
D gene: .
V gene: TRBV4-2
clone size: .
CDR3 DNA: TGTGCCAGCAGCCAACACATCTTGGACGGTTTAAATTCACCCCTCCACTTT
CDR3 protein: CASSQHILDGLNSPLHF

J gene: TRBJ1-1
D gene: .
V gene: TRBV6-1
clone size: .
CDR3 DNA: TGTGCCAGCAGTGAAACAGTCCTGAACACTGAAGCTTTCTTT
CDR3 protein: CASSETVLNTEAFF

J gene: TRBJ2-1
D gene: .
V gene: TRBV12-5
clone size: .
CDR3 DNA: TGTGCTAGTGGTTTGTCAATTTACAATGAGCAGTTCTTC
CDR3 protein: CASGLSIYNEQFF

J gene: TRBJ2-1
D gene: TRBD1
V gene: TRBV7-7
clone size: .
CDR3 DNA: TGTGCTAGCAGCTTAGAGCAGGGGGCCGCCTACAATGAGCAGTTCTTC
CDR3 protein: CASSLEQGAAYNEQFF

J gene: TRBJ2-2
D gene: .
V gene: TRBV7-7
clone size: .
CDR3 DNA: TGTGCTAGCTGCCCAATCGGTCTCGGAGGGGAATCGTGGACCGGGGAGCTGTTTTTT
CDR3 protein: CASCPIGLGGESWTGELFF